The 7 T cell receptor beta chains given below trace back to one sample, sequenced in a study of blood T cells in healthy people across ages. Primed by a sample-barcoded 5' primer and a J-beta primer mix, a second PCR proceeded for about 7 to 11 cycles. TCRdb processed the 5' RACE reads anew with MiXCR; each CDR3 protein has one entry. Of 1,800,000 or so distinct CDR3 sequences listed, roughly 43% were seen once; the top ten hold 23%. The sample comprised blood. These receptors were obtained from a human donor in good health.

J is TRBJ2-1 and V is TRBV5-6, with D unclear. The CDR3 runs 15 residues. Per the germline V gene, CDR1 is SGHDT and CDR2 is YYEEEE. Trimming stripped 2 bases from V and 5 bases from J, with 14 bases between. CDR3 sequence (DNA): TGTGCCAGCAGCTTCTTGGCTAACTTAAACAATGAGCAGTTCTTC. Amino acids: CASSFLANLNNEQFF.

V usage is TRBV12-3 or TRBV12-4 and J usage is TRBJ1-1; no definite D call. Between the trimmed V and J ends, which lost 5 bases and 4 bases, there was a span of 17 bases. This CDR3 contains 15 residues. CDR3 protein: CASSGLSWESTEAFF. CDR3 coding DNA: TGTGCCAGCAGTGGGTTATCATGGGAGAGCACTGAAGCTTTCTTT.

This clonotype was counted between two and nine times. The V gene is TRBV4-1, the J gene TRBJ2-1; D unresolved. V lost 3 bases, J lost 6 bases, and 6 bases lay in between. CDR1 and CDR2 from the germline V gene are MGHRA and YSYEKL. The CDR3 length is 12 residues. CDR3 DNA sequence: TGCGCCAGCAGCCACCCTCGCAATGAGCAGTTCTTC. It yields the protein CASSHPRNEQFF.

In this sample, this clonotype turned up a few times. This chain links TRBV12-3 or TRBV12-4 with TRBJ1-2; possibly TRBD1 for D (5 bases). V lost 6 bases and J 2 bases, leaving 13 bases between the germline ends. This CDR3 comprises 14 residues. The CDR3 loop reads CASRFRGLNYGYTF. The CDR3 DNA is TGTGCCAGCAGGTTTCGGGGCCTCAACTATGGCTACACCTTC.

This clonotype was counted ten times or more. The rearrangement joins TRBV10-3 to TRBJ2-7, with TRBD1 as a possible D gene (5 bases). V shed 10 bases and J shed 0 bases, with 10 bases lying between them. Per germline, CDR1 ENHRY and CDR2 SYGVKD. The CDR3 contains 12 residues. The DNA of the CDR3 is TGTGCCACTCGACAGTCCTCCTACGAGCAGTACTTC. Translation: CATRQSSYEQYF.

The chain has TRBV18 and TRBJ1-2, with D perhaps TRBD1 (5 bases). V was clipped by 5 bases and J by 4 bases, with 14 bases between them. This CDR3 spans 14 amino acids. The germline V gene has CDR1 KGHSH and CDR2 LQKENI. The CDR3 protein is CASSFKDSVYGYTF. The CDR3 nucleotides read TGTGCCAGCTCATTTAAAGACAGCGTCTATGGCTACACCTTC.

The genes are TRBV2 and TRBJ1-4; D not certain. The CDR3 spans 13 residues. Germline CDR1 is SNHLY and CDR2 is FYNNEI. V lost 7 bases and J lost 3, with 9 bases in between. The CDR3 coding sequence is TGTGCCAGCATGTGGCAGCCTAATGAAAAACTGTTTTTT. Translated, it gives CASMWQPNEKLFF.